The 22 T cell receptor beta chains below were found in one sample sequenced in a study of shared clonotypes between healthy human individuals. Profiled with immunoSEQ multiplex PCR; TCRdb holds only in-frame clones, not every one. The data show 1,100,000 or so clones, about four fifths seen once. Sequencing was performed on memory CD4+ T cells from PBMCs. Described subset: CD45RA-negative fraction. These receptor sequences come from a man between 18 and 29 years old in good health. Some clones in this sample may be carry-over from other donors' samples.

V and J are TRBV19 and TRBJ2-7; D possibly corresponds to TRBD2 (6 bases). Germline V lookup: CDR1 LNHDA, CDR2 SQIVND (reference sequence). With 6 bases removed from V and 0 bases from J, the gap between germline ends came to 12 bases. The CDR3 has 14 residues. The CDR3 protein is CASSRDSSSYEQYF. CDR3 nucleotides: TGTGCCAGTAGCCGGGACTCCAGCTCCTACGAGCAGTACTTC.

This chain connects TRBV27 to TRBJ2-5; TRBD1 aligns across 8 bases. J gave up 6 bases and V 6 bases, and 15 bases lay outside the gene matches. This CDR3 contains 16 residues. CDR1 and CDR2 (germline): MNHEY, SMNVEV (reference sequence). The CDR3 spells CASSLSRGQVTKTQYF. In DNA form, the CDR3 reads TGTGCCAGCAGCCTAAGCCGGGGACAGGTCACCAAGACCCAGTACTTC.

This clone was detected only once. This chain uses TRBV5-4 with TRBJ1-3; D not resolved. The CDR3 covers 14 residues. The V end was cut by 6 bases, the J end by 4 bases, with 14 bases between. The germline V gene has CDR1 SGHNT and CDR2 YYREEE (reference sequence). This chain's CDR3 is CASTTGGVGNTIYF. In DNA, the CDR3 is TGTGCCAGCACTACGGGCGGGGTCGGAAACACCATATATTTT.

The chain carries TRBV7-3 and TRBJ2-1, with TRBD2 matching 8 bases. The CDR3 is 18 amino acids. Germline V gene data show CDR1 as SGHTA and CDR2 as FQGTGA. J lost 4 bases, V lost 3 bases, and 14 bases had no gene match. CDR3 nucleotides: TGTGCCAGCAGCTTTAGGGGACCGAACGGGAGGGTATACAATGAGCAGTTCTTC. Encoded protein: CASSFRGPNGRVYNEQFF.

V and J are TRBV2 and TRBJ1-4, with a tentative D call TRBD1 (5 bases). CDR1 SNHLY and CDR2 FYNNEI come from the germline V gene. The CDR3 has 14 amino acids. V lost 3 bases to trimming and J lost 3 bases, with 8 bases between them. CDR3 coding DNA: TGTGCCAGCAGTGACTGGGGACCTAATGAAAAACTGTTTTTT. Its protein is CASSDWGPNEKLFF.

The rearrangement joins TRBV2 to TRBJ1-1, with D hard to call. Germline V CDR1 and CDR2: SNHLY, FYNNEI. The CDR3 is 14 residues long. Trimming removed 5 bases from V and 5 bases from J, with 15 bases in between. CDR3 protein: CASSPNDKVTEAFF. In DNA, the CDR3 is TGTGCCAGCAGTCCTAACGACAAGGTGACTGAAGCTTTCTTT.

V usage is TRBV9 and J usage is TRBJ2-3, with 9 bases lining up with TRBD1. V lost 2 bases and J lost 6; bases outside the gene matches: 10. The CDR3 totals 16 residues. Germline loops: CDR1 SGDLS, CDR2 YYNGEE. The chain's CDR3 is CASSVRGQGNEDTQYF. CDR3 DNA: TGTGCCAGCAGCGTGAGGGGACAGGGTAACGAGGATACGCAGTATTTT.

This clone came up many times. J is TRBJ2-1 and V is TRBV27; a possible D gene is TRBD1 (5 bases). Germline assignment: CDR1 MNHEY and CDR2 SMNVEV (reference sequence). The length of the CDR3 is 14 residues. Between the trimmed V and J ends, which lost 8 bases and 2 bases, there was a span of 13 bases. CDR3 nucleotides: TGTGCCAGCGGCTTGACAGTCACCTACAATGAGCAGTTCTTC. Translation: CASGLTVTYNEQFF.

The chain is built from TRBV28 and TRBJ2-2; 14 bases are shared with TRBD2. The V segment lost 5 bases and the J segment 0 bases; nucleotides outside the gene matches: 8. CDR1 and CDR2 (germline): MDHEN, SYDVKM. The CDR3 spans 19 residues. CDR3 coding DNA: TGTGCCAGCAGTCCAAGACTAGCGGGAGGGCCTTCGAACACCGGGGAGCTGTTTTTT. Encoded protein: CASSPRLAGGPSNTGELFF.

This sequence joins TRBV6-1 and TRBJ2-5; 11 bases line up with TRBD2. Trimming cost V 6 bases and J 4 bases; bases outside gene matches: 7. The CDR3 is 15 residues long. Germline V CDR1 and CDR2: MNHNS, SASEGT. CDR3 loop: CASRGSGTSGETQYF. In DNA, the CDR3 is TGTGCCAGCAGGGGAAGCGGGACTAGCGGAGAGACCCAGTACTTC.

CDR3 sequence: CASSPEALFGANVLTF. The CDR3 region has the DNA TGTGCCAGCAGCCCTGAGGCTCTTTTTGGGGCCAACGTCCTGACTTTC. The gene calls are TRBV7-9 and TRBJ2-6; D is undetermined. The germline CDR1 and CDR2 sequences are SEHNR and FQNEAQ (reference sequence). This CDR3 spans 16 amino acids. The V gene lost 5 bases and the J gene lost 3 bases, with 14 bases spanning the gap. The full variable domain, its missing parts supplied by reference TRBV7-9 and TRBJ2-6, is DTGVSQNPRHKITKRGQNVTFRCDPISEHNRLYWYRQTLGQGPEFLTYFQNEAQLEKSRLLSDRFSAERPKGSFSTLEIQRTEQGDSAMYLCASSPEALFGANVLTFGAGSRLTVL.

V usage is TRBV6-6 and J usage is TRBJ1-5; weak D call: TRBD1 (6 bases). Trimming removed 8 bases at V and 3 bases at J, with 17 bases between. Germline V lookup: CDR1 MNHNY, CDR2 SVGAGI (reference sequence). This CDR3 contains 15 residues. CDR3: CASWAQGRINQPQHF. In nucleotides, the CDR3 is TGTGCCAGCTGGGCCCAGGGGCGCATCAATCAGCCCCAGCATTTT.

The chain couples TRBV11-2 to TRBJ2-7; D may match TRBD1 or TRBD2 (5 bases each). V gave up 2 bases and J gave up 6 bases, with 17 bases separating them. In germline, CDR1 is SGHAT, CDR2 FQNNGV. This CDR3 is built from 15 residues. This CDR3 reads CASSLRSAPGTEQYF. CDR3 DNA sequence: TGTGCCAGCAGCTTAAGGTCGGCTCCCGGGACCGAGCAGTACTTC.

This chain joins TRBV28 and TRBJ2-5; 12 positions agree with TRBD2. The CDR3 has 15 amino acids. Trimming took 6 bases from V and 5 from J; bases not matched to a gene: 7. Germline V gene lookup returns CDR1 MDHEN and CDR2 SYDVKM. The CDR3 DNA follows: TGTGCCAGCAGCCCACTAGCGGGAGGCGGGGAGACCCAGTACTTC. Its protein is CASSPLAGGGETQYF.

The chain uses TRBV6-5 and TRBJ2-7; no clear D gene. There are 11 residues in the CDR3. The germline V and J ends were trimmed by 3 bases and 6 bases, with 6 bases remaining between them. Germline V gene lookup returns CDR1 MNHEY and CDR2 SVGAGI. The CDR3 DNA follows: TGTGCCAGCAGTTATCGGTTCGAGCAGTACTTC. Translating it yields CASSYRFEQYF.

The chain is built from TRBV5-6 and TRBJ2-3; a weak D match, TRBD2 (6 bases). The V and J ends lost 0 bases and 1 base respectively, with 12 bases between them. The CDR3 has 16 amino acids. The germline V gene has CDR1 SGHDT and CDR2 YYEEEE. The CDR3 sequence: CASSLVSGHGTDTQYF. CDR3 DNA: TGTGCCAGCAGCTTGGTTAGCGGCCACGGCACAGATACGCAGTATTTT.

V usage is TRBV11-2 and J usage is TRBJ2-6; 11 nucleotides line up with TRBD1. The CDR3 has 18 residues. Germline CDR1 is SGHAT and CDR2 is FQNNGV. J gave up 0 bases and V 5 bases, and 6 bases lay outside the gene matches. CDR3 DNA sequence: TGTGCCAGCAGCCCGAGGACAGGGGGCTTCTCTGGGGCCAACGTCCTGACTTTC. It encodes CASSPRTGGFSGANVLTF.

The chain couples TRBV7-9 to TRBJ1-2, with a possible D match to TRBD1 (5 bases). Deletions cut 5 bases from V and 5 bases from J, with 12 bases between. Germline V gene lookup returns CDR1 SEHNR and CDR2 FQNEAQ (reference sequence). This CDR3 spans 13 amino acids. Here the CDR3 DNA reads TGTGCCAGCAGCCCCGGGGCAGAATATGGCTACACCTTC. This encodes CASSPGAEYGYTF. The whole variable domain, remainder taken from reference TRBV7-9 and TRBJ1-2, is DTGVSQNPRHKITKRGQNVTFRCDPISEHNRLYWYRQTLGQGPEFLTYFQNEAQLEKSRLLSDRFSAERPKGSFSTLEIQRTEQGDSAMYLCASSPGAEYGYTFGSGTRLTVV.

This clone was counted a few times. The V and J genes are TRBV27 and TRBJ1-1; D not certain. The germline gives CDR1 MNHEY, CDR2 SMNVEV (reference sequence). The V and J ends lost 6 bases and 0 bases respectively, with 17 bases between them. The CDR3 is made up of 16 amino acids. CDR3 residues: CASRGGGNRMNTEAFF. Written as DNA, the CDR3 is TGTGCCAGCAGGGGTGGAGGGAACAGAATGAACACTGAAGCTTTCTTT.

The chain links TRBV27 to TRBJ1-2; D not certain. Looked up from germline, CDR1 is MNHEY and CDR2 is SMNVEV (reference sequence). With 6 bases removed from V and 3 bases from J, the gap between germline ends came to 17 bases. This CDR3 has 15 amino acids. The CDR3 loop is CASSPRIGGDYGYTF. The DNA of the CDR3 is TGTGCCAGCAGCCCCCGAATTGGCGGTGACTATGGCTACACCTTC.

The chain has TRBV4-2 and TRBJ2-3, with 8 bases fitting TRBD2. CDR1 and CDR2 (germline): LGHNA, YNFKEQ. This CDR3 comprises 16 residues. J was trimmed by 5 bases and V by 4 bases; bases with no gene match: 11. As DNA, the CDR3 is TGTGCCAGCAGCCCGAACCCGGGACTAGTTTTAGATACGCAGTATTTT. It is translated as CASSPNPGLVLDTQYF.

This clone was counted a few times. The chain carries TRBV2 and TRBJ2-3, with D tentatively TRBD2 (5 bases). Germline CDR1 and CDR2: SNHLY and FYNNEI. The CDR3 is 14 residues long. V was pared by 5 bases and J by 0 bases, with 9 bases between. The chain's CDR3 is CASSHRTSTDTQYF. The CDR3 DNA reads as TGTGCCAGCAGTCATAGGACTAGCACAGATACGCAGTATTTT.